A selection of T cell receptor beta chains follows, all from one sample in a study of beta chain features in type 1 diabetes. Clones were sequenced by immunoSEQ multiplex PCR, and TCRdb holds only the in-frame ones, with some missing. Among tens of thousands of clones, more than 45% were seen once, and the ten largest hold under 0.45%. Sequenced: stem cell memory CD4+ T cells from blood. Source of these receptors: a man younger than 35 with type 1 diabetes. The CDR3 runs from the conserved cysteine through the conserved F or W. D genes are given only for firm matches. The size entry is marked missing in some rows and otherwise reads once, few, many or a size class.

>.|TRBV5-1|.|TRBJ1-2
CASSLDQNYGYTF
TGCGCCAGCAGCTTGGATCAGAACTATGGCTACACCTTC
>TRBD1|TRBV7-2|.|TRBJ2-3
CASSGRSGTGDHTQYF
TGTGCCAGCAGCGGCAGGTCCGGGACAGGGGACCATACGCAGTATTTT
>.|TRBV6-5|.|TRBJ2-3
CASRGWTTTDTQYF
TGTGCCAGCAGAGGCTGGACAACCACAGATACGCAGTATTTT
>.|TRBV6-6|.|TRBJ2-3
CASSYSGHIPDTQYF
TGTGCCAGCAGTTACTCCGGACATATCCCAGATACGCAGTATTTT
>TRBD2|TRBV5-1|.|TRBJ2-1
CASRRTGLEGNEQFF
TGCGCCAGCAGACGAACCGGACTAGAGGGCAATGAGCAGTTCTTC
>TRBD2|TRBV4-2|.|TRBJ2-7
CASSQGTAGGSYEQYF
TGTGCCAGCAGCCAGGGTACAGCGGGAGGTTCATACGAGCAGTACTTC
>.|TRBV5-1|few|TRBJ2-2
CASSGQGYTGELFF
TGCGCCAGCAGCGGGCAGGGGTACACCGGGGAGCTGTTTTTT
>TRBD2|TRBV25-1|once|TRBJ2-2
CASSPGRGGVESGELFF
TGTGCCAGCAGTCCCGGCCGGGGGGGGGTTGAGTCCGGGGAGCTGTTTTTT
>.|TRBV9|.|TRBJ1-2
CASSVNTAGYGYTF
TGTGCCAGCAGCGTGAACACAGCCGGCTATGGCTACACCTTC
>.|TRBV2|once|TRBJ2-2
CASSEQGGTGELFF
TGTGCCAGCAGTGAGCAGGGGGGCACCGGGGAGCTGTTTTTT
>TRBD1|TRBV11-2|.|TRBJ1-3
CASRLYDRAGNTIYF
TGTGCCAGCAGGTTATACGACAGGGCTGGAAACACCATATATTTT
>.|TRBV5-1|few|TRBJ2-6
CASSLSSAGSSGANVLTF
TGCGCCAGCAGCTTGTCTTCAGCGGGCAGCTCTGGGGCCAACGTCCTGACTTTC
>.|TRBV28|.|TRBJ2-3
CASSLRDTQYF
TGTGCCAGCAGTTTACGGGATACGCAGTATTTT
>TRBD1|TRBV5-1|few|TRBJ1-4
CASRMTGDNEKLFF
TGCGCCAGCAGAATGACAGGGGATAATGAAAAACTGTTTTTT
>.|TRBV18|.|TRBJ2-3
CASSLQGSTDTQYF
TGTGCCAGCTCACTACAGGGTAGCACAGATACGCAGTATTTT
>TRBD2|TRBV5-4|.|TRBJ2-7
CASSLERGEQYF
TGTGCCAGCAGCCTCGAGCGGGGGGAGCAGTACTTC
>.|TRBV7-6|.|TRBJ2-7
CASSSRQDSYEQYF
TGTGCCAGCAGCTCGCGACAGGACTCCTACGAGCAGTACTTC
>TRBD1|TRBV28|.|TRBJ1-1
CASSPGRRGLNTEAFF
TGTGCCAGCAGCCCTGGGCGCAGGGGGTTGAACACTGAAGCTTTCTTT
>TRBD2|TRBV30|.|TRBJ2-7
CAWSSWVGLATYEQYF
TGTGCCTGGAGCTCATGGGTGGGACTAGCGACCTACGAGCAGTACTTC
>.|TRBV5-4|.|TRBJ2-7
CASIPGGGHSSYEQYF
TGTGCCAGCATCCCTGGAGGGGGCCATTCCTCCTACGAGCAGTACTTC
>TRBD2|TRBV2|.|TRBJ2-7
CASSKGLALYEQYF
TGTGCCAGCAGCAAAGGACTAGCGCTCTACGAGCAGTACTTC
>.|TRBV6-5|.|TRBJ1-1
CASSSEVLGAFF
TGTGCCAGCAGTTCGGAGGTGTTGGGGGCTTTCTTT
>.|TRBV7-2|.|TRBJ1-6
CASSSQPTDPLHF
TGTGCCAGCAGCTCCCAACCGACAGACCCCCTCCACTTT
>.|TRBV29-1|.|TRBJ2-5
CSVARYGETQYF
TGCAGCGTGGCTCGTTATGGCGAGACCCAGTACTTC
>TRBD1|TRBV28|.|TRBJ2-5
CASSLSRGQYF
TGTGCCAGCAGTTTATCCAGGGGGCAGTACTTC
>TRBD1|TRBV6-5|.|TRBJ1-1
CASSGTGVNTEAFF
TGTGCCAGCAGCGGGACAGGGGTGAACACTGAAGCTTTCTTT
>TRBD1|TRBV5-6|.|TRBJ1-1
CASRKWDSRTEAFF
TGTGCCAGCAGGAAGTGGGACAGTCGCACTGAAGCTTTCTTT
>.|TRBV5-1|.|TRBJ1-5
CASRLDHSNQPQHF
TGCGCCAGCAGGTTGGATCATAGCAATCAGCCCCAGCACTTT
>TRBD1|TRBV9|.|TRBJ2-7
CASRVRDRGHEQYF
TGTGCCAGCAGGGTCCGGGACAGGGGGCACGAGCAGTACTTC
>.|TRBV2|.|TRBJ1-5
CASSERENQPQHF
TGTGCCAGCAGTGAAAGGGAGAATCAGCCCCAGCATTTT
>TRBD2|TRBV27|once|TRBJ2-7
CASSRNPGLATSSYEQYF
TGTGCCAGCAGTCGCAATCCGGGACTAGCGACTAGCTCCTACGAGCAGTACTTC
>TRBD2|TRBV30|few|TRBJ2-5
CAWRLNGGKTQYF
TGTGCCTGGAGACTGAACGGGGGGAAGACCCAGTACTTC
>TRBD2|TRBV7-2|.|TRBJ2-3
CASSQTSADTQYF
TGTGCCAGCAGCCAGACTAGCGCAGATACGCAGTATTTT
>TRBD1|TRBV18|.|TRBJ2-2
CASSPGQGTGELFF
TGTGCCAGCTCACCGGGACAGGGGACCGGGGAGCTGTTTTTT
>.|TRBV28|.|TRBJ1-1
CASRFKGAAFF
TGTGCCAGCAGATTCAAAGGAGCCGCTTTCTTT
>.|TRBV7-2|.|TRBJ2-3
CASTLRGSADTQYF
TGTGCCAGCACCCTTCGGGGGTCCGCAGATACGCAGTATTTT
>TRBD1|TRBV7-9|few|TRBJ1-1
CALDDRQGSTEAFF
TGTGCCTTGGATGATAGACAGGGATCCACTGAAGCTTTCTTT
>TRBD1|TRBV5-1|.|TRBJ2-5
CASSSGTATEETQYF
TGCGCCAGCAGCTCGGGGACAGCGACAGAAGAGACCCAGTACTTC
>.|TRBV28|.|TRBJ1-6
CASSLPRLGGPYSPLHF
TGTGCCAGCAGTTTACCCCGTTTGGGGGGGCCCTATTCACCCCTCCACTTT
>TRBD1|TRBV5-1|.|TRBJ1-2
CASSYGQGATNYGYTF
TGCGCCAGCAGCTACGGACAGGGGGCGACTAACTATGGCTACACCTTC
>TRBD1|TRBV6-5|few|TRBJ2-2
CASKRGLDTGELFF
TGTGCCAGCAAGAGGGGGCTAGACACCGGGGAGCTGTTTTTT
>.|TRBV7-6|.|TRBJ2-7
CASSLTPGLSYEQYF
TGTGCCAGCAGCTTAACACCGGGACTCAGCTACGAGCAGTACTTC
>TRBD2|TRBV4-1|.|TRBJ2-1
CASSRPTSGRGNEQFF
TGCGCCAGCAGCCGCCCGACTAGCGGGAGAGGCAATGAGCAGTTCTTC
>.|TRBV7-8|.|TRBJ2-7
CASSSVQADEQYF
TGTGCCAGCAGCTCTGTGCAGGCCGACGAGCAGTACTTC
>TRBD2|TRBV5-1|.|TRBJ2-3
CASSLDPTSAGTDTQYF
TGCGCCAGCAGCTTGGACCCAACTAGCGCCGGCACAGATACGCAGTATTTT
>.|TRBV5-1|.|TRBJ2-3
CASSYQGTDTQYF
TGCGCCAGCAGCTACCAGGGCACAGATACGCAGTATTTT
>TRBD1|TRBV18|.|TRBJ1-4
CASSRDRGPGEKLFF
TGTGCCAGCTCACGAGACAGGGGTCCCGGAGAAAAACTGTTTTTT
>TRBD2|TRBV30|few|TRBJ2-3
CAWARGLATDTQYF
TGTGCCTGGGCTAGGGGACTAGCCACAGATACGCAGTATTTT
>TRBD2|TRBV5-1|once|TRBJ2-1
CASNPTSGVTYNEQFF
TGCGCCAGCAACCCTACTAGCGGAGTAACCTACAATGAGCAGTTCTTC
>TRBD1|TRBV7-9|.|TRBJ1-2
CASSSTGGWYGYTF
TGTGCCAGCAGCTCGACAGGGGGCTGGTATGGCTACACCTTC
>TRBD2|TRBV5-4|.|TRBJ2-2
CASRLAGGNTGELFF
TGTGCCAGCAGACTAGCGGGAGGGAACACCGGGGAGCTGTTTTTT
>TRBD2|TRBV11-2|.|TRBJ2-7
CASSFTSGSLYEQYF
TGTGCCAGCAGTTTTACTAGCGGGAGTCTATACGAGCAGTACTTC
>.|TRBV14|.|TRBJ2-1
CASSPRLHNEQFF
TGTGCCAGCAGCCCGAGGCTCCACAATGAGCAGTTCTTC
>TRBD2|TRBV28|few|TRBJ2-1
CASSITSGRVYNEQFF
TGTGCCAGCAGCATTACTAGCGGGAGGGTCTACAATGAGCAGTTCTTC
>.|TRBV7-8|few|TRBJ2-1
CASSPRESLGDEQFF
TGTGCCAGCAGCCCTCGTGAATCCTTGGGAGATGAGCAGTTCTTC
>TRBD1|TRBV14|.|TRBJ2-1
CASSHLKGQGLYNEQFF
TGTGCCAGCAGCCACCTCAAGGGACAGGGACTCTACAATGAGCAGTTCTTC
>.|TRBV29-1|.|TRBJ1-1
CSVIRRRDTEAFF
TGCAGCGTTATCAGGAGGAGGGACACTGAAGCTTTCTTT
>.|TRBV11-3|.|TRBJ2-7
CASSSQRGRYEQYF
TGTGCCAGCAGCTCCCAACGGGGGAGGTACGAGCAGTACTTC
>.|TRBV7-9|.|TRBJ2-5
CASTPGGGWQETQYF
TGTGCCAGCACCCCCGGTGGGGGGTGGCAAGAGACCCAGTACTTC